Below are 30 T cell receptor beta chains sequenced from a single sample in a study of CD8 T cells in ankylosing spondylitis. Study results and caveats: About 8 highly homologous variants made up a TCR beta motif, and this motif appeared characteristic of ankylosing spondylitis blood.

In TCRdb, the 5' RACE reads were re-called with MiXCR into one record per CDR3 protein. The table has about 540,000 distinct CDR3 sequences, 9.5% to 15% seen once. Their target antigens are unknown. The specimen sequenced was blood, either unsorted or a sorted T cell fraction (not recorded which). All receptors derive from a male donor with ankylosing spondylitis.

This clonotype was seen a handful of times. The genes are TRBV18 and TRBJ2-7, with TRBD1 identical over 11 bases. CDR1 is KGHSH, CDR2 LQKENI, per germline. Trimming took 2 bases from V and 6 from J; bases not matched to a gene: 6. This CDR3 contains 15 residues. The CDR3 DNA is TGTGCCAGCTCACCAGTCGGACAGGGGGCCGCCGAGCAGTACTTC. The encoded protein is CASSPVGQGAAEQYF. Together with reference TRBV18 and TRBJ2-7, the CDR3 gives the full variable domain: NAGVMQNPRHLVRRRGQEARLRCSPMKGHSHVYWYRQLPEEGLKFMVYLQKENIIDESGMPKERFSAEFPKEGPSILRIQQVVRGDSAAYFCASSPVGQGAAEQYFGPGTRLTVT.

This clonotype has more than one count but fewer than ten. This chain uses TRBV29-1 with TRBJ2-1; 14 bases are a match to TRBD2. Germline trimming cut 3 bases from V and 0 bases from J; bases unmatched to any gene: 4. The CDR3 extends over 17 amino acids. Looked up from germline, CDR1 is SQVTM and CDR2 is ANQGSEA. The CDR3 nucleotides are TGCAGCGTTGATTTGGGACTAGCGGGAGACTCCTACAATGAGCAGTTCTTC. Translated: CSVDLGLAGDSYNEQFF.

CDR3 in DNA: TGCGCCAGCAGCCCGTCAGCCGGCACAGATACGCAGTATTTT. This gives the protein CASSPSAGTDTQYF. The chain employs TRBV5-1 and TRBJ2-3; D unresolved. This CDR3 has 14 amino acids. Germline V CDR1 and CDR2: SGHRS, YFSETQ. Trimming pared 4 bases from V and 1 base from J, leaving 10 bases between.

The gene calls are TRBV7-8 and TRBJ2-1; D is possibly TRBD2 (6 bases). V lost 6 bases, J lost 5 bases, and 17 bases lay in between. CDR1 and CDR2 from the germline V gene are SGHVS and FQNEAQ. The CDR3 runs 15 residues. Here the CDR3 reads CASRPWRASHNEQFF. The CDR3 DNA follows: TGTGCCAGCAGGCCATGGAGGGCCAGCCACAATGAGCAGTTCTTC.

V is TRBV24-1 and J is TRBJ2-1, with TRBD1 identical over 10 bases. The CDR3 runs 15 residues. V lost 3 bases and J lost 6; bases outside the gene matches: 4. Germline CDR1 is KGHDR and CDR2 is SFDVKD. The CDR3 DNA reads TGTGCCACCAGTGATGGACAGGGGGGGTTCAATGAGCAGTTCTTC. It codes for CATSDGQGGFNEQFF.

This clonotype was recorded a few times. V gene TRBV20-1 combines with J gene TRBJ1-1; 8 bases agree with TRBD1. Germline CDR1 is DFQATT and CDR2 is SNEGSKA (reference sequence). This CDR3 is built from 14 residues. Here the CDR3 reads CQTGEGRMNTEAFF. As DNA, the CDR3 is TGCCAGACAGGGGAGGGGAGAATGAACACTGAAGCTTTCTTT.

This clonotype has at least ten counts. The chain uses TRBV12-3 or TRBV12-4 and TRBJ2-1, with 8 bases lining up with TRBD1. The CDR3 is 14 amino acids. Trimming removed 5 bases from V and 6 bases from J; junction bases left unmatched: 6. CDR3 in DNA: TGTGCCAGCAGTACTCAAGACAGGGGCAATGAGCAGTTCTTC. Amino acids: CASSTQDRGNEQFF.

V usage is TRBV7-9 and J usage is TRBJ2-7, with 7 bases aligning to TRBD2. The CDR3 length is 17 residues. The germline V gene has CDR1 SEHNR and CDR2 FQNEAQ (reference sequence). With V trimmed by 1 base and J by 4 bases, 13 bases remained unmatched. This CDR3 is CASSLGGGLREKYEQYF. The DNA for the CDR3 is TGTGCCAGCAGCTTAGGGGGAGGGTTGCGGGAGAAGTACGAGCAGTACTTC. Based on the CDR3 plus reference TRBV7-9 and TRBJ2-7, the full variable domain is DTGVSQNPRHKITKRGQNVTFRCDPISEHNRLYWYRQTLGQGPEFLTYFQNEAQLEKSRLLSDRFSAERPKGSFSTLEIQRTEQGDSAMYLCASSLGGGLREKYEQYFGPGTRLTVT.

The V and J genes are TRBV10-3 and TRBJ1-6; D is possibly TRBD1 (5 bases). V was pared by 4 bases and J by 1 base, with 14 bases between. Germline loops: CDR1 ENHRY, CDR2 SYGVKD. The CDR3 spans 17 residues. The CDR3 sequence is CAISVTPQGSYNSPLHF. The CDR3 DNA sequence: TGTGCCATCAGTGTCACCCCGCAGGGATCCTATAATTCACCCCTCCACTTT.

This CDR3 reads CASSWLGNYEQYV. The DNA for the CDR3 is TGTGCCAGCAGCTGGTTGGGTAATTACGAGCAGTACGTC. This chain connects TRBV2 to TRBJ2-7; D ambiguous. The V end was cut by 6 bases, the J end by 4 bases, with 13 bases between. CDR3 length: 13 residues. CDR1 is SNHLY, CDR2 FYNNEI, per germline.

V and J are TRBV6-1 and TRBJ2-7; 8 bases are shared with TRBD2. The V and J ends lost 5 bases and 7 bases, in that order; junction bases with no gene match: 13. There are 15 residues in the CDR3. Germline V gene lookup returns CDR1 MNHNS and CDR2 SASEGT. The chain's CDR3 is CASSRLSGGPGEQYV. As DNA, the CDR3 is TGTGCCAGCAGTCGACTCTCGGGAGGGCCGGGGGAGCAGTACGTC.

The sample holds many counts of this clonotype. The chain combines TRBV7-2 with TRBJ2-5; the D gene is possibly TRBD2 (5 bases). CDR1 SGHTA and CDR2 FQGNSA come from the germline V gene. The CDR3 runs to 14 residues. V was clipped by 5 bases and J by 3 bases, with 13 bases between them. CDR3 nucleotide sequence: TGTGCCAGCAGCGTGGACTGGAACAAAGAGACCCAGTACTTC. Residues: CASSVDWNKETQYF.

This clonotype came up many times. The rearrangement uses TRBV29-1 and TRBJ2-7, with TRBD2 identical over 10 bases. Germline V gives CDR1 SQVTM, CDR2 ANQGSEA. The CDR3 runs to 13 residues. The V gene end was trimmed by 6 bases and the J gene end by 5 bases; junction bases not matched to a gene: 7. CDR3 DNA: TGCAGCGTCGAGGGACTAGCGCAAAACGAGCAGTACTTC. Translated: CSVEGLAQNEQYF.

This clonotype was recorded at least ten times. V usage is TRBV12-3 or TRBV12-4 and J usage is TRBJ2-1; 9 bases line up with TRBD2. V lost 6 bases and J lost 6; bases outside the gene matches: 3. This CDR3 is 13 amino acids long. DNA of the CDR3: TGTGCCAGCAGAGGCGGGAGGGCCAATGAGCAGTTCTTC. Translating it yields CASRGGRANEQFF.

This clonotype was observed many times. V usage is TRBV12-3 or TRBV12-4 and J usage is TRBJ2-5; 9 positions match TRBD2. The junction had 9 bases not matched to a gene; V was cut back by 7 bases and J by 6 bases. This CDR3 has 14 residues. The CDR3 spells CASTMGLAGQTQYF. In DNA form, the CDR3 reads TGTGCCAGCACCATGGGACTAGCCGGACAGACCCAGTACTTC.

The rearrangement links TRBV5-1 to TRBJ1-4; 8 positions agree with TRBD1. CDR3 length equals 14 residues. The V gene's germline CDR1 is SGHRS and CDR2 YFSETQ. V shed 3 bases, J shed 8 bases, and the junction held 6 bases outside the gene matches. The CDR3 nucleotides are TGCGCCAGCAGCTCGTGGACAGGGAACGAAAAACTGTTTTTT. Translated: CASSSWTGNEKLFF.

Only a few counts were recorded for this clonotype. The V gene is TRBV15, the J gene TRBJ2-1; D is perhaps TRBD2 (6 bases). The CDR3 consists of 16 residues. CDR1 is LNHNV and CDR2 is YYDKDF in the germline V gene (reference sequence). V lost 0 bases, J lost 1 base, and 10 bases lay in between. The CDR3 sequence: CATSRDSLASYNEQFF. In nucleotides, the CDR3 is TGTGCCACCAGCAGAGATAGCCTAGCGTCCTACAATGAGCAGTTCTTC.

V and J are TRBV5-1 and TRBJ2-3; 7 bases are a match to TRBD2. This CDR3 contains 16 residues. With V trimmed by 0 bases and J by 5 bases, 9 bases remained unmatched. Per germline, CDR1 SGHRS and CDR2 YFSETQ. The CDR3 nucleotides read TGCGCCAGCAGCTTGGCCTGGGGGAGGGCCGAAGATACGCAGTATTTT. It is translated as CASSLAWGRAEDTQYF.

This chain connects TRBV12-3 or TRBV12-4 to TRBJ1-1, with 9 bases fitting TRBD1. This CDR3 spans 15 amino acids. After removal of 5 bases from V and 4 bases from J, the junction contained 8 bases not matched to a gene. The chain's CDR3 is CASSPPTGGSTEAFF. The CDR3 bases are TGTGCCAGCAGTCCGCCGACAGGGGGAAGCACTGAAGCTTTCTTT.

The chain is built from TRBV5-1 and TRBJ2-7; D possibly uses TRBD1 or TRBD2 (6 bases each). Trimming pared 4 bases from V and 6 bases from J, leaving 17 bases between. Germline CDR1 SGHRS, CDR2 YFSETQ. The CDR3 is made up of 14 amino acids. The CDR3 DNA follows: TGCGCCAGCAGCCCGGTTGGGGGGCGAGGCGAGCAGTACGTC. Translated: CASSPVGGRGEQYV.

The genes are TRBV24-1 and TRBJ1-5; D unclear. In germline, CDR1 is KGHDR, CDR2 SFDVKD. The CDR3 totals 12 residues. V dropped 0 bases and J dropped 11 bases, with 7 bases sitting between them. The CDR3 DNA reads as TGTGCCACCAGTGATTTGGGGGTGGCCCAGCATTTT. Protein sequence: CATSDLGVAQHF.

Only a few counts were recorded for this clonotype. CDR3 sequence (DNA): TGTGCCAGCAGTGAAATCCGGGAAGCCAATGAAAAACTGTTTTTT. Translation: CASSEIREANEKLFF. The V call is TRBV25-1, the J call TRBJ1-4; D gene uncertain. The CDR3 spans 15 residues. Germline values: CDR1 MGHDK, CDR2 SYGVNS. V was pared by 2 bases and J by 5 bases, with 12 bases between.

This chain links TRBV6-5 with TRBJ1-6; D is undetermined. The CDR3 runs to 16 residues. V shed 0 bases and J shed 5 bases, with 11 bases lying between them. Germline CDR1 is MNHEY and CDR2 is SVGAGI. CDR3: CASSYSMGSHNSPLHF. Written as DNA, the CDR3 is TGTGCCAGCAGTTACTCGATGGGTTCCCATAATTCACCCCTCCACTTT.

V is TRBV5-6 and J is TRBJ2-1; a possible D gene is TRBD2 (6 bases). CDR1 and CDR2 (germline): SGHDT, YYEEEE. There are 15 residues in the CDR3. Trimming took off 2 bases at V and 2 bases at J, with 11 bases between the two ends. The CDR3 protein is CASSFLRRAYNEQFF. CDR3 DNA sequence: TGTGCCAGCAGCTTCCTCCGGAGGGCCTACAATGAGCAGTTCTTC.

The chain employs TRBV20-1 and TRBJ2-1; D remains unclear. V was clipped by 1 base and J by 8 bases, with 12 bases between them. CDR1 is DFQATT and CDR2 is SNEGSKA in the germline V gene (reference sequence). This CDR3 spans 13 amino acids. The CDR3 is CSARVRNTDEQFF. CDR3 bases: TGCAGTGCTAGAGTCCGGAACACCGATGAGCAGTTCTTC.

CDR3 protein: CASSFEGPINYGYTF. CDR3 bases: TGTGCCAGCAGTTTCGAGGGCCCTATTAACTATGGCTACACCTTC. The V call is TRBV12-3 or TRBV12-4, the J call TRBJ1-2; unclear D gene. Trimming took off 3 bases at V and 1 base at J, with 12 bases between the two ends. The length of the CDR3 is 15 residues.

J is TRBJ1-4 and V is TRBV20-1; D possibly corresponds to TRBD1 (5 bases). In germline, CDR1 is DFQATT, CDR2 SNEGSKA (reference sequence). V lost 0 bases and J lost 8, with 10 bases in between. This CDR3 spans 13 amino acids. The CDR3 loop reads CSARDSWDEKLFF. The CDR3 region has the DNA TGCAGTGCTAGAGACAGTTGGGACGAAAAACTGTTTTTT.

This clonotype was counted between two and nine times. V is TRBV12-3 or TRBV12-4 and J is TRBJ1-3, with 7 bases aligning to TRBD1. The V segment lost 3 bases and the J segment 4 bases; nucleotides outside the gene matches: 12. The CDR3 totals 17 residues. The CDR3 DNA reads TGTGCCAGCAGTTTCAGACAGGGCCCACGGTGGGGAAACACCATATATTTT. This gives the protein CASSFRQGPRWGNTIYF.

The table lists this clonotype with many counts. The J gene is TRBJ1-6, the V gene TRBV6-1; 8 bases fit TRBD1. The germline V gene has CDR1 MNHNS and CDR2 SASEGT. J lost 7 bases, V lost 6 bases, and 5 bases had no gene match. There are 14 residues in the CDR3. The CDR3 DNA reads TGTGCCAGCAGACCCGGACAGGGCAATTCACCCCTCCACTTT. Its translation is CASRPGQGNSPLHF.

The V and J genes are TRBV5-1 and TRBJ2-5; TRBD1 matches at 7 bases. Germline CDR1 SGHRS, CDR2 YFSETQ. The CDR3 length is 15 residues. Trimming removed 0 bases from V and 0 bases from J; junction bases left unmatched: 2. CDR3 region: CASSLGGQYQETQYF. The CDR3 nucleotides are TGCGCCAGCAGCTTGGGGGGACAGTACCAAGAGACCCAGTACTTC.